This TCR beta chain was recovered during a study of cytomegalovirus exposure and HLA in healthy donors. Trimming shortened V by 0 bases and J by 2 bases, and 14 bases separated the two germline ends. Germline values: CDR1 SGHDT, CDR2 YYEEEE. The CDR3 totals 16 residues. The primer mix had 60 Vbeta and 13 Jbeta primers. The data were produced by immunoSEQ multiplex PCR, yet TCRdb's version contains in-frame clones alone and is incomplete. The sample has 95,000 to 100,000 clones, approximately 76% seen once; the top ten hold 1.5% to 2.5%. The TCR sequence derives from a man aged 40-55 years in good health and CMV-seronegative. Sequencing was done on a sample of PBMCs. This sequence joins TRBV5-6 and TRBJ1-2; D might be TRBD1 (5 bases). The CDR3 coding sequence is TGTGCCAGCAGCTTGGTTTCCAGGGTCACAAACTATGGCTACACCTTC. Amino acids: CASSLVSRVTNYGYTF.